The 8 T cell receptor beta chains below come from one sample, sequenced in a study of T cell responses to AZD1222 COVID-19 vaccine. Generated by immunoSEQ multiplex PCR, the TCRdb table keeps only in-frame clones and is missing some. The sample has 90,000 to 120,000 clones, approximately 93% seen once. This material consisted of peripheral blood, taken on day 0 of AZD1222 vaccination. The origin of the receptors is an adult in good health.

The chain links TRBV28 to TRBJ1-2; D not certain. The V and J ends lost 5 bases and 2 bases respectively, with 12 bases between them. The CDR3 has 14 amino acids. Germline-derived CDR1 and CDR2 are MDHEN and SYDVKM. Written as DNA, the CDR3 is TGTGCCAGCAGTCCCCTTGAGACGAACTATGGCTACACCTTC. Amino acid sequence: CASSPLETNYGYTF.

The chain has TRBV28 and TRBJ1-2; possible D gene TRBD1, 6 bases. Trimming pared 3 bases from V and 8 bases from J, leaving 19 bases between. The germline V gene has CDR1 MDHEN and CDR2 SYDVKM. CDR3 size: 15 residues. The DNA for the CDR3 is TGTGCCAGCAGTTTCGCCCCCGGGACAATCAGGGGCTACACCTTC. This codes for CASSFAPGTIRGYTF.

This chain uses TRBV2 with TRBJ2-2, with D perhaps TRBD1 (6 bases). This CDR3 comprises 12 residues. CDR1 SNHLY and CDR2 FYNNEI come from the germline V gene. With 11 bases removed from V and 1 base from J, the gap between germline ends came to 8 bases. DNA for the CDR3: TGTGCCGGGGGACAGAACACCGGGGAGCTGTTTTTT. Translated: CAGGQNTGELFF.

The chain is built from TRBV27 and TRBJ1-1; D ambiguous. Germline lookup yields CDR1 MNHEY and CDR2 SMNVEV (reference sequence). Trimming stripped 5 bases from V and 1 base from J, with 11 bases between. This CDR3 comprises 14 residues. As DNA, the CDR3 is TGTGCCAGCAGTCCCTGGACGGGGAACACTGAAGCTTTCTTT. This gives the protein CASSPWTGNTEAFF.

The V gene is TRBV5-1, the J gene TRBJ2-5; D is uncertain. V lost 0 bases, J lost 1 base, and 13 bases lay in between. The CDR3 contains 16 residues. The germline V gene has CDR1 SGHRS and CDR2 YFSETQ. CDR3 sequence reads: CASSLVFGNRQETQYF. The DNA for the CDR3 is TGCGCCAGCAGCTTGGTATTCGGTAATCGCCAAGAGACCCAGTACTTC.

This clone has a handful of counts. The CDR3 loop reads CASSGSTGQGTEAFF. In nucleotides, the CDR3 is TGTGCCAGCAGCGGTAGTACCGGCCAGGGCACTGAAGCTTTCTTT. The J gene is TRBJ1-1, the V gene TRBV9; tentatively, D is TRBD1 (5 bases). This CDR3 comprises 15 residues. Germline V lookup: CDR1 SGDLS, CDR2 YYNGEE. V lost 3 bases and J 4 bases, leaving 16 bases between the germline ends.

The chain employs TRBV4-1 and TRBJ1-2, with TRBD1 matching over 7 bases. The CDR3 spans 15 residues. Germline loops: CDR1 MGHRA, CDR2 YSYEKL. V was clipped by 1 base and J by 4 bases; unmatched bases: 6. This CDR3 reads CASSQALGTVYGYTF. CDR3 DNA: TGCGCCAGCAGCCAAGCGCTGGGGACAGTCTATGGCTACACCTTC.

V and J are TRBV5-1 and TRBJ1-1; 9 bases map to TRBD1. After removal of 2 bases from V and 5 bases from J, the junction contained 7 bases not matched to a gene. From germline, CDR1 is SGHRS and CDR2 YFSETQ. This CDR3 contains 15 residues. This CDR3 is CASSFLGTGRTEAFF. CDR3 sequence (DNA): TGCGCCAGCAGCTTTTTAGGGACAGGGAGGACTGAAGCTTTCTTT.